The 5 T cell receptor beta chains given below trace back to one sample, sequenced in a study of T cell repertoires in cytomegalovirus infection. TCRdb passed the reads through MiXCR, listing each CDR3 protein once. Of some 920,000 distinct CDR3 sequences in the sample, under 40% were seen once. Their antigens remain unidentified. The sample was cultured CD8+ T cells from PBMCs, taken from culture after CMV antigen stimulation. The receptor source for this set is a human donor in good health (CMV status not recorded). Some clones in this sample may be carry-over from other donors' samples.

The rearrangement joins TRBV12-3 or TRBV12-4 to TRBJ1-6; TRBD1 agrees at 7 bases. The CDR3 length is 16 residues. After removal of 5 bases from V and 8 bases from J, the junction contained 12 bases not matched to a gene. The chain's CDR3 is CASSPWTGQGYSPLHF. In DNA, the CDR3 is TGTGCCAGCAGTCCATGGACAGGTCAGGGTTATTCACCCCTCCACTTT.

Of note for this clonotype: A much larger clone differs from this one at a single base, so this may be a read error. This chain joins TRBV7-4 and TRBJ2-1; TRBD1 is a possible D gene (5 bases). The CDR3 is 13 amino acids. Germline V gives CDR1 SGHVT, CDR2 SQSDAQ. The CDR3 protein is CASDREAYNERFF. CDR3 coding DNA: TGTGCCAGCGACAGAGAGGCCTACAATGAGCGGTTCTTC.

This clonotype was detected a few times. The chain joins TRBV15 to TRBJ2-1; D tentatively reads TRBD1 or TRBD2 (5 bases each). Trimming cost V 3 bases and J 5 bases, with 14 bases left between them. The germline gives CDR1 LNHNV, CDR2 YYDKDF (reference sequence). CDR3 length: 15 residues. CDR3 bases: TGTGCCACCAGCAGCGTCCTGGGGGTTAACAATGAGCAGTTCTTC. Translated, it gives CATSSVLGVNNEQFF.

This clonotype was counted a few times. The chain recombines TRBV5-6 with TRBJ1-5; 7 bases align to TRBD1. Germline V gives CDR1 SGHDT, CDR2 YYEEEE. The CDR3 sequence is 17 residues long. V trimming: 1 base; J trimming: 8 bases; junction bases outside the gene matches: 15. CDR3 coding DNA: TGTGCCAGCAGCTTGAGTAGGGACAGAGGCAGTCGAGAGCCCCAGCATTTT. It codes for CASSLSRDRGSREPQHF.

This clonotype was seen a few times. The chain recombines TRBV12-3 or TRBV12-4 with TRBJ2-3; D is uncertain. Deletions cut 2 bases from V and 2 bases from J, with 8 bases between. The CDR3 is made up of 14 amino acids. CDR3 in amino acids: CASSLKQNTDTQYF. In DNA, the CDR3 is TGTGCCAGCAGTTTAAAACAGAACACAGATACGCAGTATTTT.